This note documents a single T cell receptor (beta chain) sequence. The CDR3 is 11 residues long. Trimming removed 5 bases at V and 5 bases at J, with 4 bases between. In germline, CDR1 is MNHEY, CDR2 SMNVEV (reference sequence). TCRdb's copy holds only in-frame clones and misses some; the assay was immunoSEQ multiplex PCR. The profile covers some 240,000 clones, with approximately 87% appearing a single time and 4.5% to 6% taken by the ten largest. This specimen comes from a study of cytomegalovirus exposure and HLA in healthy donors. The sequence was collected from a woman aged 18-35 years in good health and CMV-seronegative. Sequencing was performed on PBMCs. The chain employs TRBV27 and TRBJ2-1; D is ambiguous. The CDR3, as DNA: TGTGCCAGCAGTCAAAACAATGAGCAGTTCTTC. This sequence encodes CASSQNNEQFF.